This is a list of T cell receptor beta chains from one sample in a study of blood T cell repertoires in COVID-19. Sequencing used immunoSEQ multiplex PCR; TCRdb keeps in-frame clones, though not all of them. The sample yields 250,000 to 300,000 clones, approximately 91% seen once. Material for sequencing was peripheral blood. Source of these receptors: a woman aged 55-75 years with acute or convalescent COVID-19. Each CDR3 is given without its conserved first and last residue. A D gene is named only where the DNA matches it firmly. Clone sizes are given selectively: once, few, many, or a class where the clone is expanded.

>once|TRBV6-1|15|TRBJ2-7|TRBD2
ASSEAWGAGGIYEQY
>NA|TRBV19|13|TRBJ2-7|TRBD2
ASSPTSGRVFEQY
>NA|TRBV7-3|10|TRBJ2-2|NA
ASSSDTGELF
>NA|TRBV19|9|TRBJ2-4|NA
ASRRGNIQY
>NA|TRBV2|11|TRBJ2-7|TRBD1
ASRTQGAGEQY
>NA|TRBV3-1/TRBV3-2|12|TRBJ1-2|NA
ASSLPGRGYGYT
>NA|TRBV6-6|17|TRBJ2-1|TRBD1
ASSPPEGQYSLSYNEQF
>NA|TRBV3-1/TRBV3-2|15|TRBJ2-7|NA
ASSPHRGSSLGYEQY
>once|TRBV10-3|11|TRBJ2-1|NA
ATEGQPGDEQF
>NA|TRBV5-5|13|TRBJ1-5|NA
ASSFQGRANQPQH
>once|TRBV30|12|TRBJ1-1|NA
AWVRINSDTEAF
>NA|TRBV7-2|13|TRBJ2-3|TRBD2
ASSLGLASTDTQY
>NA|TRBV19|14|TRBJ2-2|TRBD1
ASSTPDRGVTGELF
>NA|TRBV28|14|TRBJ1-5|TRBD1
ASSWDRGLGNQPQH
>NA|TRBV20-1|9|TRBJ2-1|NA
SAPPAGEQF
>NA|TRBV19|13|TRBJ2-1|TRBD2
ASSSGLAGENEQF
>NA|TRBV28|14|TRBJ1-5|TRBD1
ASSLSWTGGNQPQH
>NA|TRBV7-3|15|TRBJ2-3|NA
ASSPYGGQSSTDTQY
>few|TRBV6-1|12|TRBJ1-5|NA
ASSEGQSNQPQH
>NA|TRBV27|11|TRBJ1-4|TRBD1
ASSPGTDEKLF
>NA|TRBV5-8|12|TRBJ2-7|TRBD2
ASSLTSGRGEQY
>NA|TRBV5-5|14|TRBJ2-3|NA
ASSRTQGISTDTQY
>NA|TRBV23-1|8|TRBJ2-7|NA
ASRPSVQY
>once|TRBV7-3|14|TRBJ2-1|TRBD1
ASSTTGTGSYNEQF
>NA|TRBV28|15|TRBJ1-6|TRBD1
ASPPSGTGGISSPLH
>once|TRBV12-3/TRBV12-4|10|TRBJ2-5|TRBD1
ASTPGGETQY
>NA|TRBV4-3|13|TRBJ2-3|TRBD2
ASSQAAGGTDTQY
>NA|TRBV28|15|TRBJ1-4|NA
ASSLIRGPATNEKLF
>NA|TRBV19|10|TRBJ1-2|NA
ASTPSFYGYT
>NA|TRBV15|14|TRBJ1-4|TRBD1
ATSRGGTGASEKLF
>NA|TRBV19|14|TRBJ1-5|TRBD1
ASSMPGTVSNQPQH
>once|TRBV5-4|11|TRBJ2-1|NA
ASSWRGDNEQF
>NA|TRBV28|13|TRBJ1-5|TRBD1
ASSSGQGGNQPQH
>NA|TRBV7-2|15|TRBJ2-2|TRBD2
ASSPSGGRARTGELF
>NA|TRBV6-1|13|TRBJ1-5|NA
ASSEAGGGVWPQH
>NA|TRBV5-4|12|TRBJ1-1|NA
ASSLVGADTEAF
>NA|TRBV15|15|TRBJ2-7|NA
ATRNGGRTRGSYEQY
>NA|TRBV28|11|TRBJ2-7|NA
ASSLLQRDGVY
>NA|TRBV6-1|13|TRBJ2-4|NA
ASSDGGIVKNIQY
>many|TRBV11-2|11|TRBJ1-2|NA
ASSSLSDIGYT
>NA|TRBV5-1|13|TRBJ2-7|TRBD1
ASSPGQGHSYEQY
>NA|TRBV13|13|TRBJ1-5|NA
ASSRTRTVAGPQH
>few|TRBV30|10|TRBJ1-1|NA
AWSRENTEAF
>NA|TRBV5-5|12|TRBJ2-7|NA
ASSSGVAAWEQY
>NA|TRBV6-6|17|TRBJ2-3|TRBD2
ASSRASGRVLTSTDTQY
>NA|TRBV27|11|TRBJ1-5|NA
ASSLMRNQPQH
>NA|TRBV7-3|12|TRBJ2-1|NA
ASSLSQLGSEQF
>once|TRBV7-9|13|TRBJ2-7|TRBD1
ASSLDGTVDYEQY
>once|TRBV10-3|16|TRBJ1-3|TRBD1
ATRDGTGGILSGNTIY
>few|TRBV27|11|TRBJ1-3|NA
ASSFTAGNTIY
>NA|TRBV19|11|TRBJ1-2|NA
ASSSGGGGGYT
>NA|TRBV6-5|12|TRBJ2-5|NA
ASSYSRSEETQY
>NA|TRBV6-2/TRBV6-3|16|TRBJ2-1|NA
ASSYSFPQTEPVDEQF
>NA|TRBV11-3|10|TRBJ2-1|NA
ASSFSGNEQF
>NA|TRBV5-5|13|TRBJ1-1|NA
ASSLQTGTLTEAF
>NA|TRBV3-1/TRBV3-2|14|TRBJ1-1|NA
ASSPRTLGEITEAF
>NA|TRBV28|15|TRBJ1-4|NA
ASSAGAGIGTNEKLF
>NA|TRBV21-1|17|TRBJ1-5|NA
AGHRGGSGNQNSNQPQH
>NA|TRBV9|14|TRBJ2-7|TRBD1
ASSVAERGPVDEQY
>NA|TRBV6-5|10|TRBJ1-1|TRBD1
ASSLQGAEAF